This T cell receptor (beta chain) came from a study of shared clonotypes between healthy human individuals. Study-wide results and caveats: Deeper or shallower sequencing was expected to change how clonotypes are shared among donors.

The germline CDR1 and CDR2 sequences are SGHRS and YFSETQ. The CDR3 covers 12 residues. Tens of thousands of T cell genomes, or around 200 ng DNA, went into the sorted-subset replicate PCRs. Original data processing: Quality scores were absent from the junction-only immunoSEQ sequences, so filtering differed. The table came from immunoSEQ multiplex PCR; TCRdb's copy has only in-frame clones and leaves some out. That table supplies the V and J calls and clone size; D and trimming were determined from the DNA. The sample yields 950,000 to 1,100,000 clones, about 75% seen once. Note on this clone: As yet, its antigen is unknown. With a far larger clone one base away, a read error is the likely cause. This same CDR3 is encoded by further DNA sequences in the sample.

The chain has TRBV5-1 and TRBJ1-2; TRBD1 agrees at 7 bases. This sequence originates from a man aged 18 to 30 in good health. Sequencing used memory CD4+ T cells sorted from blood. This sample's subset: CD45RA-negative fraction. CDR3 region: CASRTGNYGYTF. CDR3 DNA: TGCGCCAGCAGGACAGGGAACTATGGTTACACCTTC.